The present T cell receptor beta chain was sequenced within a study of Ad26.COV2.S vaccination and SARS-CoV-2 variants. The repertoire was sequenced with immunoSEQ multiplex PCR; TCRdb's copy has only in-frame clones and lacks some. Here the sample spans 240,000 or so clones, approximately 87% being singletons. This sample's treatment: roughly 18 received Ad26.COV2.S at low or high dose, single or two shots; about 5 received placebo; per-sample allocation not given. Sampling occurred on day 63 after the first vaccine or placebo injection. The CDR3 loop spans 17 amino acids. V lost 4 bases and J lost 0; bases outside the gene matches: 6. The germline gives CDR1 SGHTA, CDR2 FQGNSA.

Sequenced here: peripheral blood, sampled in a trial of Ad26.COV2.S vaccine versus placebo. The sequence derives from a person aged 18-60 years who received the Ad26.COV2.S COVID-19 vaccine or a placebo. The chain joins TRBV7-2 to TRBJ2-3, with 11 bases lining up with TRBD2. The chain's CDR3 is CASSWGLAVASTDTQYF. The CDR3 nucleotides read TGTGCCAGCAGCTGGGGACTAGCGGTAGCTAGCACAGATACGCAGTATTTT.